This record looks at one T cell receptor beta chain sequence and its context. The data were obtained in a study of cytomegalovirus exposure and HLA in healthy donors. Researchers ran the PCR with 60 Vbeta and 13 Jbeta primers. Data came from immunoSEQ multiplex PCR; TCRdb stores just in-frame clones and leaves some out. The table lists approximately 210,000 clones, 80% to 90% of them singletons, with 1% to 1.5% in the top ten. CDR1 and CDR2 from the germline V gene are SGHNT and YYREEE (reference sequence). The CDR3 is 13 residues long. Germline trimming cut 3 bases from V and 3 bases from J; bases unmatched to any gene: 2.

This chain connects TRBV5-4 to TRBJ1-2, with 7 bases that match TRBD1. This clonotype was obtained from a man younger than 45 in good health and CMV-seronegative. The specimen sequenced was PBMCs. CDR3 sequence reads: CASSSDRDYGYTF. CDR3 coding DNA: TGTGCCAGCAGCTCCGACAGGGACTATGGCTACACCTTC.